The clone carrying this T cell receptor beta chain was recorded a few times. Its antigen is not known. This entry comes from a study of T cell repertoires in cytomegalovirus infection. The CDR3 spans 20 residues. The germline CDR1 and CDR2 sequences are SGHAT and FQNNGV. V was pared by 0 bases and J by 0 bases, with 20 bases between. MiXCR was run by TCRdb on the reads, yielding one entry per CDR3 protein. Altogether about 920,000 distinct CDR3 sequences are present, roughly 31% being singletons, with the ten largest covering roughly an eighth. Sample: cultured CD8+ T cells from PBMCs, taken from culture after CMV antigen stimulation. The chain is built from TRBV11-2 and TRBJ2-2; a weak D match, TRBD1 (5 bases). The source of this sequence is a human donor in good health (CMV status not recorded). Some clones in this sample may be carry-over from other donors' samples. CDR3 in DNA: TGTGCCAGCAGCTTAGAGTTTATGGCCAGGGCCCCTACGAACACCGGGGAGCTGTTTTTT. It encodes CASSLEFMARAPTNTGELFF.